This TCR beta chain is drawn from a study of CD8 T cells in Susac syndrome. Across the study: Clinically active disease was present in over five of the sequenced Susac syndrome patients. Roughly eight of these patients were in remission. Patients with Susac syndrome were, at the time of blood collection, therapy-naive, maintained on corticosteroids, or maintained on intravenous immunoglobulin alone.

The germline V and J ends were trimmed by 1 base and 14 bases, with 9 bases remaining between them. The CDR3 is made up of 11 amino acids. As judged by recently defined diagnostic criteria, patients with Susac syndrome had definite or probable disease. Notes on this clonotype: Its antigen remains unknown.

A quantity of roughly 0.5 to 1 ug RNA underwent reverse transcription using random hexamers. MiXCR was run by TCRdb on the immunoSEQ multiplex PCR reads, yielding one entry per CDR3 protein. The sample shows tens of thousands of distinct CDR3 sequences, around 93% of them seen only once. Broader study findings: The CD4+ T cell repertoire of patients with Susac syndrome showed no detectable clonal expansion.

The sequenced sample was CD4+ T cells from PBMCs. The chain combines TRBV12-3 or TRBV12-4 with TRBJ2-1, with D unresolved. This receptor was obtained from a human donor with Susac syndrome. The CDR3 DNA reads TGTGCCAGCAGTTTAGTTGAGGTTAAGTTCTTC. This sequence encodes CASSLVEVKFF.